One TCR beta chain is described in this entry. Its antigen remains unidentified. This entry belongs to a study of T cell responses to AZD1222 COVID-19 vaccine. The V and J ends lost 5 bases and 12 bases respectively, with 13 bases between them. The germline gives CDR1 SEHNR, CDR2 FQNEAQ (reference sequence). The CDR3 is 12 residues long. Libraries were prepared by immunoSEQ multiplex PCR; TCRdb keeps only in-frame clonotypes and omits some of them. The data show 180,000 or so clones, with roughly 94% seen just once and 1% to 1.5% held by the top ten. Findings and caveats of the study: Only 5 to 7 AZD1222 recipients were seropositive at baseline. Most donors were white British, females outnumbered males, and clonal diversity was possibly underestimated. The CD4 TCRs associated with vaccination extended across spike and predominated at 160-218 and 743-854. The study sampled repertoires only after the peak T cell response.

The clonotype comes from an adult who received the AZD1222 COVID-19 vaccine. Sequencing used peripheral blood, obtained 28 days after the second AZD1222 dose. The J gene is TRBJ1-4, the V gene TRBV7-9; D not resolved. DNA of the CDR3: TGTGCCAGCAGCCCACCTCATCGGGAACTGTTTTTT. Its translation: CASSPPHRELFF.